This TCR beta chain was profiled in a study of cytomegalovirus exposure and HLA in healthy donors. The PCR used 60 Vbeta and 13 Jbeta primers. Sequencing used immunoSEQ multiplex PCR; TCRdb keeps in-frame clones, though not all of them. The table shows some 190,000 clones, with around four fifths occurring only once. Overall study results and limits: The investigators catalogued 150 to 200 TCR beta chains as cytomegalovirus-associated.

The V gene end was trimmed by 7 bases and the J gene end by 0 bases; junction bases not matched to a gene: 3. This CDR3 has 14 residues. CDR1 LNHDA and CDR2 SQIVND come from the germline V gene (reference sequence). A word on this clone: The antigen remains unidentified.

The chain combines TRBV19 with TRBJ2-1, with TRBD2 matching over 7 bases. The clonotype was recovered from a woman in her thirties or forties in good health and CMV-seronegative. The sample comprised PBMCs. CDR3 loop: CASTTGGSYNEQFF. The CDR3 region has the DNA TGTGCCAGTACCACGGGAGGCTCCTACAATGAGCAGTTCTTC.